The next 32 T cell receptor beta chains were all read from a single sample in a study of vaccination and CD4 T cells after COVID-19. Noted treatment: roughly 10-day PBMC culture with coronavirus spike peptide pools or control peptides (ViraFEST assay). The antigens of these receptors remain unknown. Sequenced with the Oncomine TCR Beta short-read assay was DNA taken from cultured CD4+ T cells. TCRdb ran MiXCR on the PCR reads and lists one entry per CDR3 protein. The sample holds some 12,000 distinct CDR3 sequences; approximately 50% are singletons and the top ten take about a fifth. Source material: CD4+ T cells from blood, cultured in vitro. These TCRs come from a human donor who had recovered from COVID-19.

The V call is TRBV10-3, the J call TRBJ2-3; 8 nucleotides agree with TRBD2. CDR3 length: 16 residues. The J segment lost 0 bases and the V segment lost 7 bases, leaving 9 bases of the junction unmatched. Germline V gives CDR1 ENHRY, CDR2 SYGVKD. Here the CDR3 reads CAITRRGADSTDTQYF. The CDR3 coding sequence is TGTGCCATCACCCGGCGGGGGGCAGATAGCACAGATACGCAGTATTTT.

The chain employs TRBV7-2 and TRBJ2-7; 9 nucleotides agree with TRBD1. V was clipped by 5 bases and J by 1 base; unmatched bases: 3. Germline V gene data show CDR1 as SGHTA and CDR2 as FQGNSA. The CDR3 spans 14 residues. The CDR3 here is CASSRDRASYEQYF. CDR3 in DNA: TGTGCCAGCAGCCGGGACAGGGCTTCCTACGAGCAGTACTTC.

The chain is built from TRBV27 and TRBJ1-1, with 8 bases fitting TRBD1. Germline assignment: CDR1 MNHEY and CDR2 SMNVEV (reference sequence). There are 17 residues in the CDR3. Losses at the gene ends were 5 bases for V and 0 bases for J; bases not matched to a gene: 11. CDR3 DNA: TGTGCCAGCAGTGGCAGGCAGGGGGCTCTAATGAACACTGAAGCTTTCTTT. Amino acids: CASSGRQGALMNTEAFF.

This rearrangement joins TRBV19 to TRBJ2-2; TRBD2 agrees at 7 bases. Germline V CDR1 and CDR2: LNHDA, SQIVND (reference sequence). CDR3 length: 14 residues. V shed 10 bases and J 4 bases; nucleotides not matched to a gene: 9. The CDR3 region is CATRLAVPTGELFF. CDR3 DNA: TGTGCCACGCGGCTAGCGGTACCCACCGGGGAGCTGTTTTTT.

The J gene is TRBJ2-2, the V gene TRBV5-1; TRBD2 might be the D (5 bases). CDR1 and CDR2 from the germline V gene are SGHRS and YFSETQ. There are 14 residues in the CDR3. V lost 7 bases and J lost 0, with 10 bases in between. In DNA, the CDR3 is TGCGCCAGCCGAGAGGGAACGAACACCGGGGAGCTGTTTTTT. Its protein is CASREGTNTGELFF.

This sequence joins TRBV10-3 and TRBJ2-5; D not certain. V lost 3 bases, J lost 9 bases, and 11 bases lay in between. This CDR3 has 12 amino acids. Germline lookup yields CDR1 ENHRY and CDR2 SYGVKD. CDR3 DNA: TGTGCCATCAGTGAAGATAACCTGGCCCAGTACTTC. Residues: CAISEDNLAQYF.

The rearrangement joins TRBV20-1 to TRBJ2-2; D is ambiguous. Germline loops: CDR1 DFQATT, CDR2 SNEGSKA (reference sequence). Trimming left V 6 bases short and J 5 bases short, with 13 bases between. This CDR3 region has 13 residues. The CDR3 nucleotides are TGCAGTGCCTACATTCAAGGTACCGGGGAGCTGTTTTTT. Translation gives CSAYIQGTGELFF.

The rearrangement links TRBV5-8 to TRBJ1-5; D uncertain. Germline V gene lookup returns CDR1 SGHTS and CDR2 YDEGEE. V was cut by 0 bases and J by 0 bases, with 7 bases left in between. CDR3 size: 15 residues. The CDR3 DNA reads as TGTGCCAGCAGCTTGGACGGGGATAGCAATCAGCCCCAGCATTTT. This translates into CASSLDGDSNQPQHF.

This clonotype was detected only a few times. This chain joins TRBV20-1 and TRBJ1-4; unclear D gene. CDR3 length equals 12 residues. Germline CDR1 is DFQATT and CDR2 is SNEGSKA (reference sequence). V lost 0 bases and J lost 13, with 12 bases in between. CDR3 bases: TGCAGTGCTAGAGAGGACTCGGGTTCACTGTTTTTT. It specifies CSAREDSGSLFF.

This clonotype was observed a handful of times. As DNA, the CDR3 is TGTGCCAGCAGCTTGGAGGGGGCCCAGTACTTC. As protein: CASSLEGAQYF. V is TRBV5-5 and J is TRBJ2-5; D might be TRBD1 (6 bases). CDR1 is SGHKS and CDR2 is YYEKEE in the germline V gene (reference sequence). The V and J ends lost 0 bases and 9 bases respectively, with 6 bases between them. The CDR3 totals 11 residues.

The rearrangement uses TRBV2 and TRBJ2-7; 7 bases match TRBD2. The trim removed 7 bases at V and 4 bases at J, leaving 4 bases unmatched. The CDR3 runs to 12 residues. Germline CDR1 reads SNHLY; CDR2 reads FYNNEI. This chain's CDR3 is CASTLARYEQYF. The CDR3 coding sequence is TGTGCCAGCACACTAGCGAGGTACGAGCAGTACTTC.

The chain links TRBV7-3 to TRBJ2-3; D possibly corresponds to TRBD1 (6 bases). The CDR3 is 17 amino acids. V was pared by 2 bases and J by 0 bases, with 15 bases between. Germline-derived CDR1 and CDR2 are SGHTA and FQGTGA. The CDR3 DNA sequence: TGTGCCAGCAGCTTAGGGCTGGGGACACGCAGCACAGATACGCAGTATTTT. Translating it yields CASSLGLGTRSTDTQYF.

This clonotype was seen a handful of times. The CDR3 is CAWSRTRGAFF. The CDR3, as DNA: TGTGCCTGGAGCAGAACTCGGGGGGCTTTCTTT. This chain uses TRBV30 with TRBJ1-1, with TRBD1 as a possible D gene (5 bases). Germline V gene data show CDR1 as GTSNPN and CDR2 as SVGIG (reference sequence). The CDR3 contains 11 residues. V was cut by 3 bases and J by 11 bases, with 13 bases left in between.

CDR3 in amino acids: CASSYTDSNTEAFF. The CDR3 region has the DNA TGTGCCAGCAGTTACACGGACAGCAACACTGAAGCTTTCTTT. The chain is built from TRBV6-2 or TRBV6-3 and TRBJ1-1, with D possibly being TRBD1 (6 bases). The ends were cut back, 2 bases at V and 2 bases at J, with 9 bases in the middle. The CDR3 sequence is 14 residues long. Germline V gene lookup returns CDR1 MNHEY and CDR2 SVGEGT.

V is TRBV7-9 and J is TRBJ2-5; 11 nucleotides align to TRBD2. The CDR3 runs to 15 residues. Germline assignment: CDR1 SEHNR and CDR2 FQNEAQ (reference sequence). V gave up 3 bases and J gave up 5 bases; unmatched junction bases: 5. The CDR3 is CASSLVLAGVETQYF. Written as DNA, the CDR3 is TGTGCCAGCAGCTTGGTACTAGCGGGAGTGGAGACCCAGTACTTC. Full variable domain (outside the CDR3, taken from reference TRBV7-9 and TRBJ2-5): DTGVSQNPRHKITKRGQNVTFRCDPISEHNRLYWYRQTLGQGPEFLTYFQNEAQLEKSRLLSDRFSAERPKGSFSTLEIQRTEQGDSAMYLCASSLVLAGVETQYFGPGTRLLVL.

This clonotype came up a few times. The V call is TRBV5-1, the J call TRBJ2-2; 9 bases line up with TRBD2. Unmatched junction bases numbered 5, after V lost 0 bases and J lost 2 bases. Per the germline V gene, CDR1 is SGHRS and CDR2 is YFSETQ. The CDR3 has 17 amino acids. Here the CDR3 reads CASSLELTSGNTGELFF. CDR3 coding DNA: TGCGCCAGCAGCTTGGAGCTGACTAGCGGTAACACCGGGGAGCTGTTTTTT.

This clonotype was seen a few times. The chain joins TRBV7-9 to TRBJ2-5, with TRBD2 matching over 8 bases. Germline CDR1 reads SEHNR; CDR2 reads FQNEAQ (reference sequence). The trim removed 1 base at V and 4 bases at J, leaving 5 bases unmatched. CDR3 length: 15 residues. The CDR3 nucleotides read TGTGCCAGCAGCTTAGGCGGGAGGCGCCTAGAGACCCAGTACTTC. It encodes CASSLGGRRLETQYF.

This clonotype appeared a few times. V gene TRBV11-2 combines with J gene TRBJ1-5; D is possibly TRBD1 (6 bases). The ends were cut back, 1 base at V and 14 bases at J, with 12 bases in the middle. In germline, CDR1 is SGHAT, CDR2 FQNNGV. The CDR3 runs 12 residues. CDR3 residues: CASSLGGGKEHF. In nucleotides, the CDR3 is TGTGCCAGCAGCTTAGGAGGGGGGAAGGAGCATTTT.

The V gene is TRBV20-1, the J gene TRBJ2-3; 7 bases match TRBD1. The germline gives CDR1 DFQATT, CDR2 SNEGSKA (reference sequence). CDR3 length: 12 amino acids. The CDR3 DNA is TGCAGCGAATTTAGCAGGGGGGATACGCAGTATTTT. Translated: CSEFSRGDTQYF.

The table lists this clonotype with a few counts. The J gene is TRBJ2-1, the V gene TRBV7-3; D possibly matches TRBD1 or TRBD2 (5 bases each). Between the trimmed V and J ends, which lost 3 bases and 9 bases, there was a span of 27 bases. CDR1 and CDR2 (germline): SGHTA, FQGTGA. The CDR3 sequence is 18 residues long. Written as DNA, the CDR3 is TGTGCCAGCAGCTTCGACGTTGGGGTGGGGACCGGTCGTGGTGAGCAGTTCTTC. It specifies CASSFDVGVGTGRGEQFF.

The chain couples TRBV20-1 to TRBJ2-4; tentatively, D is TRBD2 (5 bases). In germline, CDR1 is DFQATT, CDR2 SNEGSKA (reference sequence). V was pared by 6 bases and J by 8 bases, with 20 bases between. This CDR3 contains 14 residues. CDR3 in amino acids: CSARPIRGEDIQYF. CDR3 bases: TGCAGTGCCCGACCCATCCGGGGAGAGGACATTCAGTACTTC.

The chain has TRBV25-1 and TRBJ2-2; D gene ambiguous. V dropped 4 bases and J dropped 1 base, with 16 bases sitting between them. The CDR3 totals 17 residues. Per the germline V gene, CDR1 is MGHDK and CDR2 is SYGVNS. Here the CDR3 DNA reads TGTGCCAGCAGTGGTTCCCAATTCGATTGGAACACCGGGGAGCTGTTTTTT. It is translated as CASSGSQFDWNTGELFF.

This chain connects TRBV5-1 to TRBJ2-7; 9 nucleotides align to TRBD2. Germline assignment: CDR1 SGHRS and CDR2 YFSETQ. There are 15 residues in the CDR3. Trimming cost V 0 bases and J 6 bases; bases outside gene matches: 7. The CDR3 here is CASSLEGGREAEQYF. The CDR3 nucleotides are TGCGCCAGCAGCTTGGAGGGCGGGAGGGAGGCCGAGCAGTACTTC.

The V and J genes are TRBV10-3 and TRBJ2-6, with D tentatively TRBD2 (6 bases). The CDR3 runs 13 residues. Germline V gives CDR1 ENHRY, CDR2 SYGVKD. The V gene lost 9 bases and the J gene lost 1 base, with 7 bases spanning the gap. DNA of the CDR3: TGTGCCATAGGAGGGTCTGGGGCCAACGTCCTGACTTTC. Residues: CAIGGSGANVLTF.

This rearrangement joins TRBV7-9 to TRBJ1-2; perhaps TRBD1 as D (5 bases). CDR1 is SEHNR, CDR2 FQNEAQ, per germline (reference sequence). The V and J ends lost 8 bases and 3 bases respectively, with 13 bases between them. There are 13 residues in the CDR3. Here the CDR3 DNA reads TGTGCCAGCGGAGAGGGAGGGGACTATGGCTACACCTTC. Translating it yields CASGEGGDYGYTF.

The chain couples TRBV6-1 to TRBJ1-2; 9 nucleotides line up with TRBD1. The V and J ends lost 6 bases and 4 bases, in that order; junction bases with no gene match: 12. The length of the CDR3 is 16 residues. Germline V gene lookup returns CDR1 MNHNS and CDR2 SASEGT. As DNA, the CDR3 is TGTGCCAGCAGGACCGATCCGGGACAGGGAAGCTATGGCTACACCTTC. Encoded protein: CASRTDPGQGSYGYTF.

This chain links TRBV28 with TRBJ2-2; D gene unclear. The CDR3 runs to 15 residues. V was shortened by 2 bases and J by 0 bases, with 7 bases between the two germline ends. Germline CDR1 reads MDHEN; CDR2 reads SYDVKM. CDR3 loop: CASSLSEANTGELFF. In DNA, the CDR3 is TGTGCCAGCAGTTTAAGTGAGGCGAACACCGGGGAGCTGTTTTTT.

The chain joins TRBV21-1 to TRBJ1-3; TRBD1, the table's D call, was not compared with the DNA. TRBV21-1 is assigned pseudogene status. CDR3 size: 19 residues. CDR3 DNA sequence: TGTGCCAGCAGCAACCGGACAGGTTTGACTAATATCTCTGGAAACACCATATATTTT. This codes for CASSNRTGLTNISGNTIYF.

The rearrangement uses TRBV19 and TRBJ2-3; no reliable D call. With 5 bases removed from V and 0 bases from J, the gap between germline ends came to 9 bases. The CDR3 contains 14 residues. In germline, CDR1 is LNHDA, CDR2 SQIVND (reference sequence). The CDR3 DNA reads TGTGCCAGTAGTCCCGTCTCGAGCACAGATACGCAGTATTTT. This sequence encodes CASSPVSSTDTQYF.

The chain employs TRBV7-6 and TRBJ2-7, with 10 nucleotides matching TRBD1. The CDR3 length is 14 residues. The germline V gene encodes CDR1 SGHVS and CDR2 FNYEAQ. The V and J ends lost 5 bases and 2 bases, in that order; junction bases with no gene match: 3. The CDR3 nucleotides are TGTGCCAGCAGCCCTGGACAGGGGGCCTACGAGCAGTACTTC. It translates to CASSPGQGAYEQYF.

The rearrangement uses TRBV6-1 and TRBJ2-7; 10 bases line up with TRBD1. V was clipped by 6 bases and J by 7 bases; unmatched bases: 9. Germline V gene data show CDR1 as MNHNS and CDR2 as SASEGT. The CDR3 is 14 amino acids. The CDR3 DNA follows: TGTGCCAGCAGCCCGACAGGGGGCTTTAGGGAGCAGTACTTC. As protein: CASSPTGGFREQYF.

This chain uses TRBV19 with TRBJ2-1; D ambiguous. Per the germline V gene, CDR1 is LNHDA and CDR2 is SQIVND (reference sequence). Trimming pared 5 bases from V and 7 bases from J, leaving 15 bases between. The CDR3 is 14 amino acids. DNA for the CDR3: TGTGCCAGTAGTCCTTTGCGGTCCAATAATGAGCAGTTCTTC. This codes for CASSPLRSNNEQFF. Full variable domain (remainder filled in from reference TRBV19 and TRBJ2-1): DGGITQSPKYLFRKEGQNVTLSCEQNLNHDAMYWYRQDPGQGLRLIYYSQIVNDFQKGDIAEGYSVSREKKESFPLTVTSAQKNPTAFYLCASSPLRSNNEQFFGPGTRLTVL.